This entry lists 21 T cell receptor beta chains sequenced from one sample in a study of cytomegalovirus exposure and HLA in healthy donors. Profiling relied on immunoSEQ multiplex PCR, and the TCRdb table lists in-frame clones only, not all of them. Seen here are approximately 260,000 clones, around 88% observed once, and the top ten hold around 1.3%. Specimen: PBMCs. The receptor source for this set is a woman between 25 and 40 years old in good health and CMV-seropositive.

The genes are TRBV15 and TRBJ1-5; 8 nucleotides align to TRBD1. Germline CDR1 is LNHNV and CDR2 is YYDKDF (reference sequence). The CDR3 runs 18 residues. After removal of 0 bases from V and 0 bases from J, the junction contained 7 bases not matched to a gene. The CDR3 bases are TGTGCCACCAGCAGAGACGGACAGGGACTAAATAGCAATCAGCCCCAGCATTTT. This encodes CATSRDGQGLNSNQPQHF.

The chain has TRBV27 and TRBJ1-2; 8 bases match TRBD1. This CDR3 is 14 amino acids long. Losses at the gene ends were 4 bases for V and 6 bases for J; bases not matched to a gene: 7. Germline-derived CDR1 and CDR2 are MNHEY and SMNVEV (reference sequence). In nucleotides, the CDR3 is TGTGCCAGCAGTTCGGCGGACAGGGTTGATGGCTACACCTTC. This encodes CASSSADRVDGYTF.

The chain couples TRBV18 to TRBJ2-3, with no clear D. This CDR3 is built from 15 residues. CDR1 KGHSH and CDR2 LQKENI come from the germline V gene. The V and J ends lost 6 bases and 2 bases respectively, with 15 bases between them. The DNA of the CDR3 is TGTGCCAGCTCTCCCGTCGGTCATTTCACAGATACGCAGTATTTT. It is translated as CASSPVGHFTDTQYF.

The V and J genes are TRBV5-1 and TRBJ2-1; possible D gene TRBD2, 6 bases. CDR3 size: 15 residues. V lost 1 base and J 3 bases, leaving 11 bases between the germline ends. From germline, CDR1 is SGHRS and CDR2 YFSETQ. This CDR3 is CASSLSPSDYNEQFF. DNA for the CDR3: TGCGCCAGCAGCTTGTCCCCTAGCGACTACAATGAGCAGTTCTTC.

The CDR3 loop is CASSYGSYTEAFF. The CDR3 bases are TGTGCCAGCAGTTATGGGAGTTACACTGAAGCTTTCTTT. The chain couples TRBV27 to TRBJ1-1; unclear D gene. The CDR3 has 13 residues. Germline lookup yields CDR1 MNHEY and CDR2 SMNVEV (reference sequence). V was trimmed by 4 bases and J by 3 bases, leaving 9 bases between them.

The genes are TRBV7-9 and TRBJ1-5, with a weak D call TRBD1 (5 bases). The CDR3 extends over 16 amino acids. V was pared by 5 bases and J by 4 bases, with 18 bases between. Germline V gene data show CDR1 as SEHNR and CDR2 as FQNEAQ (reference sequence). CDR3: CASSNKTDIRNQPQHF. The CDR3 bases are TGTGCCAGCAGCAATAAAACGGACATAAGGAATCAGCCCCAGCATTTT.

The chain's CDR3 is CATSSTVLGLVQYF. For the CDR3, the DNA is TGTGCCACCAGCAGCACTGTACTAGGTCTTGTGCAGTACTTC. J is TRBJ2-7 and V is TRBV15; the D gene is possibly TRBD2 (5 bases). From germline, CDR1 is LNHNV and CDR2 YYDKDF (reference sequence). The V end lost 3 bases, the J end lost 9 bases, and 18 bases lay between the germline ends. There are 14 residues in the CDR3.

This clone was seen only once. This chain uses TRBV7-9 with TRBJ2-2; 8 positions match TRBD2. The CDR3 is 15 amino acids. CDR1 is SEHNR and CDR2 is FQNEAQ in the germline V gene (reference sequence). The J segment lost 1 base and the V segment lost 3 bases, leaving 1 base of the junction unmatched. CDR3 in amino acids: CASSLGLGNTGELFF. CDR3 DNA: TGTGCCAGCAGCTTGGGACTAGGGAACACCGGGGAGCTGTTTTTT. Full variable domain (rest looked up from reference TRBV7-9 and TRBJ2-2): DTGVSQNPRHKITKRGQNVTFRCDPISEHNRLYWYRQTLGQGPEFLTYFQNEAQLEKSRLLSDRFSAERPKGSFSTLEIQRTEQGDSAMYLCASSLGLGNTGELFFGEGSRLTVL.

The chain employs TRBV15 and TRBJ2-7; 8 positions match TRBD2. The CDR3 totals 16 residues. Germline V gene sequence: CDR1 LNHNV, CDR2 YYDKDF (reference sequence). Trimming removed 4 bases from V and 0 bases from J; junction bases left unmatched: 8. CDR3 sequence: CATSTIAGRSSYEQYF. CDR3 bases: TGTGCCACCAGCACCATAGCGGGAAGGAGCTCCTACGAGCAGTACTTC.

This chain joins TRBV6-1 and TRBJ2-2; D is possibly TRBD1 (5 bases). V shed 3 bases and J shed 1 base, with 6 bases lying between them. Germline assignment: CDR1 MNHNS and CDR2 SASEGT. This CDR3 has 14 amino acids. The CDR3 nucleotides read TGTGCCAGCAGTGACAGGGAGAACACCGGGGAGCTGTTTTTT. Amino acid sequence: CASSDRENTGELFF.

The chain is built from TRBV28 and TRBJ1-1, with 10 nucleotides matching TRBD1. The CDR3 sequence is 15 residues long. J was trimmed by 5 bases and V by 5 bases; bases with no gene match: 8. CDR1 MDHEN and CDR2 SYDVKM come from the germline V gene. CDR3 DNA: TGTGCCAGCAGTGGAAGACAGGGGGCTTATACTGAAGCTTTCTTT. Residues: CASSGRQGAYTEAFF.

J is TRBJ2-6 and V is TRBV5-4; D is undetermined. The CDR3 contains 14 residues. The V and J ends lost 4 bases and 4 bases respectively, with 9 bases between them. Germline V lookup: CDR1 SGHNT, CDR2 YYREEE (reference sequence). CDR3 in DNA: TGTGCCAGCAGCACTGATACGGGGGCCAACGTCCTGACTTTC. Encoded protein: CASSTDTGANVLTF.

The chain links TRBV7-2 to TRBJ1-4; D is possibly TRBD1 (6 bases). Germline CDR1 SGHTA, CDR2 FQGNSA. The CDR3 loop spans 15 amino acids. Trimming removed 5 bases from V and 7 bases from J, with 17 bases in between. The CDR3 here is CASSAGTFQSEKLFF. DNA of the CDR3: TGTGCCAGCAGCGCCGGGACATTTCAAAGTGAAAAACTGTTTTTT. The full variable domain, in which reference TRBV7-2 and TRBJ1-4 provide the parts outside the CDR3, is GAGVSQSPSNKVTEKGKDVELRCDPISGHTALYWYRQSLGQGLEFLIYFQGNSAPDKSGLPSDRFSAERTGGSVSTLTIQRTQQEDSAVYLCASSAGTFQSEKLFFGSGTQLSVL.

The gene calls are TRBV5-1 and TRBJ2-3; D ambiguous. Germline CDR1 and CDR2: SGHRS and YFSETQ. V was pared by 0 bases and J by 1 base, with 9 bases between. This CDR3 is 15 amino acids long. The CDR3 bases are TGCGCCAGCAGCTTGGCTGTGAGTGGCACAGATACGCAGTATTTT. Residues: CASSLAVSGTDTQYF.

This chain uses TRBV5-4 with TRBJ2-7; 8 bases agree with TRBD1. V shed 4 bases, J shed 2 bases, and the junction held 8 bases outside the gene matches. Germline values: CDR1 SGHNT, CDR2 YYREEE (reference sequence). CDR3 length equals 15 residues. DNA of the CDR3: TGTGCCAGCAGCACGGACAGGGTACGTACCTACGAGCAGTACTTC. It yields the protein CASSTDRVRTYEQYF.

This sequence joins TRBV6-4 and TRBJ2-1, with D tentatively TRBD2 (5 bases). Per germline, CDR1 MRHNA and CDR2 SNTAGT. The CDR3 contains 15 residues. The ends were cut back, 6 bases at V and 0 bases at J, with 12 bases in the middle. For the CDR3, the DNA is TGTGCCAGCAGCGAAATAGGGAGCTCCTACAATGAGCAGTTCTTC. Translating it yields CASSEIGSSYNEQFF.

The genes are TRBV6-1 and TRBJ1-2; no reliable D call. Deletions cut 1 base from V and 4 bases from J, with 13 bases between. The CDR3 spans 15 residues. In germline, CDR1 is MNHNS, CDR2 SASEGT. DNA of the CDR3: TGTGCCAGCAGTGAAGTGCGGGGTGCATTCTATGGCTACACCTTC. Translation: CASSEVRGAFYGYTF.

V gene TRBV5-1 combines with J gene TRBJ2-7; tentatively, D is TRBD2 (5 bases). Germline assignment: CDR1 SGHRS and CDR2 YFSETQ. This CDR3 is built from 15 residues. V was clipped by 4 bases and J by 0 bases, with 14 bases between them. The CDR3 protein is CASSPAGFSSYEQYF. CDR3 DNA sequence: TGCGCCAGCAGCCCGGCGGGTTTTAGCTCCTACGAGCAGTACTTC.

The chain has TRBV5-6 and TRBJ2-5; TRBD1 aligns across 8 bases. V lost 0 bases and J lost 5; bases outside the gene matches: 6. CDR1 and CDR2 (germline): SGHDT, YYEEEE. The CDR3 extends over 15 amino acids. The CDR3 nucleotides read TGTGCCAGCAGCTTGGGGACAGGGAAGTGGGAGACCCAGTACTTC. Amino acid sequence: CASSLGTGKWETQYF.

The chain has TRBV11-3 and TRBJ2-3; 7 positions match TRBD2. V shed 2 bases and J 0 bases; nucleotides not matched to a gene: 5. The CDR3 has 16 residues. CDR1 and CDR2 (germline): SGHNT, YENEEA. The CDR3 loop is CASSLLGTTSTDTQYF. DNA of the CDR3: TGTGCCAGCAGCTTATTAGGGACTACTAGCACAGATACGCAGTATTTT.

The rearrangement uses TRBV5-1 and TRBJ2-2, with D unresolved. The germline V gene has CDR1 SGHRS and CDR2 YFSETQ. V was pared by 5 bases and J by 1 base, with 9 bases between. The length of the CDR3 is 14 residues. The CDR3 nucleotides read TGCGCCAGCAGGGGCAGCCTGAACACCGGGGAGCTGTTTTTT. Its translation: CASRGSLNTGELFF. Complete variable domain (other parts from reference TRBV5-1 and TRBJ2-2): KAGVTQTPRYLIKTRGQQVTLSCSPISGHRSVSWYQQTPGQGLQFLFEYFSETQRNKGNFPGRFSGRQFSNSRSEMNVSTLELGDSALYLCASRGSLNTGELFFGEGSRLTVL.